This T cell receptor (beta chain) was documented in a study of Graves' ophthalmopathy and Graves' hyperthyroidism. Study results and limitations: Ophthalmopathy progression predictions by the model showed about 75% specificity and approximately 71% sensitivity.

Beta-chain TCR CDR3 regions were amplified from RNA transcripts. RT-PCR with HTBI primers came first, then second-round multiplex PCR. TCRdb reprocessed the multiplex PCR reads with MiXCR, giving one entry per CDR3 protein. The sample lists about 480,000 distinct CDR3 sequences, around an eighth occurring once. Trimming cost V 2 bases and J 4 bases, with 17 bases left between them. Germline CDR1 and CDR2: MNHEY and SVGAGI. This CDR3 region has 17 residues. Those donors who had ophthalmopathy presented with moderate-to-severe activity, a CAS of ≥3, a NOSPECS of ≥4 and a duration under 3 months. The evidence that diagnosis relied on was clinical symptoms, serum thyroxine, TRAb, thyroid ultrasound and orbital computed tomography. This clonotype was seen many times. The antigen remains unidentified.

The sequenced sample consisted of blood. The source of this sequence is a woman in her 30s with Graves' ophthalmopathy. The chain links TRBV6-5 to TRBJ2-2, with a tentative D call TRBD2 (5 bases). The CDR3 DNA follows: TGTGCCAGCAGTTACAATCTCCTAGCTTTGTCCACCGGGGAGCTGTTTTTT. Its translation: CASSYNLLALSTGELFF.